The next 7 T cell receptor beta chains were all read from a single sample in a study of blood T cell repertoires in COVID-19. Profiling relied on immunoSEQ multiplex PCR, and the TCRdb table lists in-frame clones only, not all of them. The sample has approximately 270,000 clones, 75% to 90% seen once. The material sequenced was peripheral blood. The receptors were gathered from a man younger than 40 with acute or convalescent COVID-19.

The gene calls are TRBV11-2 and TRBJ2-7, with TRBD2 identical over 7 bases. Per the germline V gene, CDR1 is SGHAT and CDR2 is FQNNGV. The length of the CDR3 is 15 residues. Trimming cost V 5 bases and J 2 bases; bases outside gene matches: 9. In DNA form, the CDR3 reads TGTGCCAGCAGCCGTGGACGGGAGGACCCCTACGAGCAGTACTTC. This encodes CASSRGREDPYEQYF.

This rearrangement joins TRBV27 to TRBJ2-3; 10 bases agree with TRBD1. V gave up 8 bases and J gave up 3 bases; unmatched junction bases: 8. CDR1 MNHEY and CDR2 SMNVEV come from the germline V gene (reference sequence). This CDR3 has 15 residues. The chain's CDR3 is CASRRQGARTDTQYF. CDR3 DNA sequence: TGTGCCAGCCGAAGACAGGGGGCGCGGACAGATACGCAGTATTTT.

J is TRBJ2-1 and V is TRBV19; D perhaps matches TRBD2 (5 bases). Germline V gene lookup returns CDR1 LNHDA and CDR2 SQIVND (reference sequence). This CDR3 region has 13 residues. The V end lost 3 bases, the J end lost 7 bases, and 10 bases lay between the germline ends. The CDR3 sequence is CASSMVGGNEQFF. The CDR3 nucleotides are TGTGCCAGTAGTATGGTTGGCGGGAATGAGCAGTTCTTC. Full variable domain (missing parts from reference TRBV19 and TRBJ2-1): DGGITQSPKYLFRKEGQNVTLSCEQNLNHDAMYWYRQDPGQGLRLIYYSQIVNDFQKGDIAEGYSVSREKKESFPLTVTSAQKNPTAFYLCASSMVGGNEQFFGPGTRLTVL.

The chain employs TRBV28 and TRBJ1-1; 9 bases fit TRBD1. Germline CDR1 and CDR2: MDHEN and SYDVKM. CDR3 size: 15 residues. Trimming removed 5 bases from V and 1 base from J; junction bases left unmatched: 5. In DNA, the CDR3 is TGTGCCAGCAGTCCCCCGGGACAGGGGAACACTGAAGCTTTCTTT. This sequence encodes CASSPPGQGNTEAFF. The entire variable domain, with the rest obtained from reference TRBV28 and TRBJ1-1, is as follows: DVKVTQSSRYLVKRTGEKVFLECVQDMDHENMFWYRQDPGLGLRLIYFSYDVKMKEKGDIPEGYSVSREKKERFSLILESASTNQTSMYLCASSPPGQGNTEAFFGQGTRLTVV.

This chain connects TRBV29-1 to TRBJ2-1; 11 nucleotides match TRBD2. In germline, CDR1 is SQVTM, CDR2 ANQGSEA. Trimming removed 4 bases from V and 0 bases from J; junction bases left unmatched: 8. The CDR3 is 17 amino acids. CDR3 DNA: TGCAGCGTTGTTGGACTAGCGGGCAATCACTCCTACAATGAGCAGTTCTTC. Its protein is CSVVGLAGNHSYNEQFF.

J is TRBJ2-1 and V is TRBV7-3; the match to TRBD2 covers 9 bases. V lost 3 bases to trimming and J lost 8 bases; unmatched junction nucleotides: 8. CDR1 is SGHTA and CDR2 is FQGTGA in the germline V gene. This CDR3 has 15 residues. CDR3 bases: TGTGCCAGCAGCTTTAGCGGGAGTGTCCGCGATGAGCAGTTCTTC. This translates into CASSFSGSVRDEQFF.

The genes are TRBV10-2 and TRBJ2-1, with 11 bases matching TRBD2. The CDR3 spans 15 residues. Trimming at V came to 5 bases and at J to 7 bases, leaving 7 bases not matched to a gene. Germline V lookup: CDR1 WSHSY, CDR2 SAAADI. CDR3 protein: CASSIAGGTSNEQFF. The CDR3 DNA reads TGCGCCAGCAGTATAGCGGGGGGGACCTCGAATGAGCAGTTCTTC.